This TCR beta chain comes out of a study of OX40 agonist ivuxolimab in advanced cancers. About the study as a whole: The costimulatory receptor OX40 (CD134) was targeted by ivuxolimab, a fully human IgG2 agonistic monoclonal antibody. Peripheral TCRbeta sequencing was intended to test whether TCR sequence diversity was altered and clonal T-cell expansion was caused by ivuxolimab. Patients were allowed to have had prior anti-PD-1, anti-PD-L1 or anti-CTLA-4 therapy, and roughly two fifths of the dose-escalation patients had been treated with checkpoint inhibitors. Among the 52 dose-escalation patients, 19 had hepatocellular carcinoma, roughly 15 melanoma, 9 renal cell carcinoma and 9 head and neck cancer. Three dose-escalation patients achieved partial responses, one with hepatocellular carcinoma and two with cutaneous melanoma. Intravenous ivuxolimab was administered to patients every 2 weeks at six dose levels: 0.01, 0.1, 0.3, 1.5, 3 and 10 mg/kg. In the dose-escalation cohort, 70% to 85% of patients were male, and the mean age was approximately 64 years, with a range of 23 to 79. The paper describes the monotherapy dose-escalation part (N ≈ 50 patients) of the phase I trial of ivuxolimab.

Note on this clone: Its antigen has not been determined. Within one base of it there is no much larger clone, and no base qualities were kept.

For sequencing of the TCRbeta CDR3 region, genomic DNA was extracted from the sorted cells. The immunoSEQ Assay was used for sequencing of TCRbeta CDR3 regions. Not all clones reach the TCRdb copy of this immuneACCESS table, which keeps in-frame sequences only. Checked studies attribute under half of the gap to unresolved V genes and leave the rest unexplained. This sample has about 77,000 clones in its table, and just under 90% of those were observed once. The ten most abundant clones make up approximately 2.4% of the sample. Via the germline V gene, CDR1 is SGHDT and CDR2 YYEEEE. Relative to germline, V is missing 4 bases and J is missing 7 bases, with 11 bases of the junction outside any gene match. From the cysteine up to the phenylalanine, the CDR3 has a length of 16 residues. Only CDR3 DNA remains: 48 bases, in frame from the first base. The trial excluded patients who had a history of autoimmune disease or were on systemic immunosuppression. In every dose cohort, peripheral blood was drawn for TCR sequencing at baseline, cycle 4 day 1, and cycle 7 day 1. Samples came from an open-label, multicenter, first-in-human phase I dose-escalation trial of ivuxolimab. Adults with locally advanced or metastatic melanoma, renal cell, hepatocellular, or head and neck squamous cell carcinoma were enrolled in the trial. Before TCR sequencing, CD4+ T cells and CD8+ T cells from peripheral blood were sorted into separate populations.

Findings and caveats that apply to the study as a whole: In the 0.1-3.0 mg/kg groups, partial responders were among the patients with the lowest normalized peripheral clonal expansion, particularly in CD8+ T cells. At doses of 0.1 to 3.0 mg/kg, clonal expansion of both CD4+ and CD8+ blood T cells was observed from baseline to week 6. Low levels of normalized T-cell clonal expansion were also seen in some patients who did not respond. Antigen specificity was not determined for the clonally expanded peripheral T cells. On average, CD8+ T cells showed more expanded clones than CD4+ T cells after ivuxolimab.

This TCR was sampled from an adult with an advanced solid tumor such as melanoma, head and neck, liver or kidney cancer. The sample consisted of CD4+ or CD8+ T cells sorted from blood, taken in a trial of the OX40 agonist ivuxolimab. The V and J segments used are TRBV5-6 and TRBJ1-4; 9 of the junction bases match TRBD1. The base sequence is TGTGCCAGCAGCACGCGTCCGGGACAGGGAGGTGAAAAACTGTTTTTT. Its protein product is CASSTRPGQGGEKLFF.